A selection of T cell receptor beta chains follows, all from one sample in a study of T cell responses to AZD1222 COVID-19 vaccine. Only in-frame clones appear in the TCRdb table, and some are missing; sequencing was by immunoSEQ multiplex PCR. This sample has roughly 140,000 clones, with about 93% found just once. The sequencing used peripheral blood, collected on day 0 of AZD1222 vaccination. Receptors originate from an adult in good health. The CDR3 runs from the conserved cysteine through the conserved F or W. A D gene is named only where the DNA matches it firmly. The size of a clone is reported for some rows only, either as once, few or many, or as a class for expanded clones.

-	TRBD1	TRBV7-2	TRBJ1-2	CASNPGTAQVLHYGYTF	TGTGCCAGCAACCCCGGGACAGCACAGGTCCTACACTATGGCTACACCTTC
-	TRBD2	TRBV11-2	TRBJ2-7	CASSLVSGLTYEQYF	TGTGCCAGCAGCTTAGTTAGCGGGCTTACCTACGAGCAGTACTTC
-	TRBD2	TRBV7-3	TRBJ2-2	CASGLAGGTGELFF	TGTGCCAGCGGGCTAGCGGGGGGCACCGGGGAGCTGTTTTTT
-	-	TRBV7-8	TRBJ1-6	CASSLVGRSLDSPLHF	TGTGCCAGCAGCTTAGTGGGCAGATCCCTGGATTCACCCCTCCACTTT
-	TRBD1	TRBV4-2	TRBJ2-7	CASSQDLGTGRQEQYF	TGTGCCAGCAGCCAAGATCTCGGGACAGGGCGTCAAGAGCAGTACTTC
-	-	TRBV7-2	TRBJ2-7	CASSLTPYEQYF	TGTGCCAGCAGTTTAACCCCGTACGAGCAGTACTTC
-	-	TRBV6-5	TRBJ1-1	CASRATMNTEAFF	TGTGCCAGCAGGGCCACGATGAACACTGAAGCTTTCTTT
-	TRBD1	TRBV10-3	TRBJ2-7	CAISESGTGGEQYF	TGTGCCATCAGTGAGTCCGGGACAGGGGGCGAGCAGTACTTC
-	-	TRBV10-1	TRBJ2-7	CASSEAGTDSDEQYF	TGCGCCAGCAGTGAGGCCGGGACTGACTCCGACGAGCAGTACTTC
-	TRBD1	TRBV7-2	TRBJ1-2	CASSSRTGSNYGYTF	TGTGCCAGCAGCTCTAGGACAGGAAGCAACTATGGCTACACCTTC
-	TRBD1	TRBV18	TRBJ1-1	CASSPGQGMNTEAFF	TGTGCCAGCTCCCCGGGACAGGGGATGAACACTGAAGCTTTCTTT
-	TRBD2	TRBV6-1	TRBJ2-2	CASSGIAGITGGELFF	TGTGCCAGCAGTGGGATAGCGGGAATAACGGGCGGGGAGCTGTTTTTT
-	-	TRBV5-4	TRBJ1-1	CASSGHGTFEAFF	TGTGCCAGCAGCGGGCACGGGACATTCGAAGCTTTCTTT
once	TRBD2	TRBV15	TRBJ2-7	CATSRDEGGLAGGPGEQYF	TGTGCCACCAGCAGAGATGAGGGGGGACTAGCGGGAGGGCCGGGCGAGCAGTACTTC
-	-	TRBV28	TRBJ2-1	CASSDPGVGEQFF	TGTGCCAGCAGTGACCCCGGAGTGGGAGAGCAGTTCTTC